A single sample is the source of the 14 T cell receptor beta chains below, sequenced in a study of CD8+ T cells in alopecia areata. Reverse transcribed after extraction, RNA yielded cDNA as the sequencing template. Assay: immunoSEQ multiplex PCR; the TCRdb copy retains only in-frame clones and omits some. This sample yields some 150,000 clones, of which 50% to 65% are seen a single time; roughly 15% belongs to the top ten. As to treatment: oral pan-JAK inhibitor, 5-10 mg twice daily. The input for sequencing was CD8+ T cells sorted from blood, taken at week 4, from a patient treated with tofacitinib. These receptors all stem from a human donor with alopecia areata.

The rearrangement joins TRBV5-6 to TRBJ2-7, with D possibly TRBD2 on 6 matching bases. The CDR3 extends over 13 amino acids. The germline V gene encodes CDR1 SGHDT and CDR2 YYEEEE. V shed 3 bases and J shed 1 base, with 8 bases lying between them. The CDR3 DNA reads TGTGCCAGCAGCTGGGGGACTTCCTACGAGCAGTACTTC. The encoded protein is CASSWGTSYEQYF. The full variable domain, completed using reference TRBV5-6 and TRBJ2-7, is DAGVTQSPTHLIKTRGQQVTLRCSPKSGHDTVSWYQQALGQGPQFIFQYYEEEERQRGNFPDRFSGHQFPNYSSELNVNALLLGDSALYLCASSWGTSYEQYFGPGTRLTVT.

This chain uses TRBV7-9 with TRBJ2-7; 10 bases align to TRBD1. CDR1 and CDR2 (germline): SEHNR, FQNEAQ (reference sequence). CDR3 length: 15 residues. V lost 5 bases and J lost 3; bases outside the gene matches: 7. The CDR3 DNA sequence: TGTGCCAGCAGCCTAGGACAGGGGGTGATCTACGAGCAGTACTTC. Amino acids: CASSLGQGVIYEQYF.

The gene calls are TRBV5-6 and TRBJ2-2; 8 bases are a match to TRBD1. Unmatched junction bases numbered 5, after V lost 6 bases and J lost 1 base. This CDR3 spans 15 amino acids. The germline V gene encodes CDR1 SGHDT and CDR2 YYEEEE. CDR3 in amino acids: CASTSGTGNTGELFF. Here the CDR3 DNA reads TGTGCCAGCACCTCCGGGACAGGGAACACCGGGGAGCTGTTTTTT.

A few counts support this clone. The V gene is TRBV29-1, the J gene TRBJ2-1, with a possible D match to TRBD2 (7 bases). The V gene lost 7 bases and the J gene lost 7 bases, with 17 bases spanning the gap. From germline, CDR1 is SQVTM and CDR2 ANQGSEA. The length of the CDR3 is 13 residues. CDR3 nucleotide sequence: TGCAGCGGGGACCCAGGGGAGGGGAATGAGCAGTTCTTC. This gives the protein CSGDPGEGNEQFF.

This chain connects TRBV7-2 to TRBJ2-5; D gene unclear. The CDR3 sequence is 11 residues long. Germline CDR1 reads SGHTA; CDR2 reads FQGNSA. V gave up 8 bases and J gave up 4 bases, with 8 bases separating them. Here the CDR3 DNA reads TGTGCCAGCTCCCCCGGAGAGACCCAGTACTTC. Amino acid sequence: CASSPGETQYF.

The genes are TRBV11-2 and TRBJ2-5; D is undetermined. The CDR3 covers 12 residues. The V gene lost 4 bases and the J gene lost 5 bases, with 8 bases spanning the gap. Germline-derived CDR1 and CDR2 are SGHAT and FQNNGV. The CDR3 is CASSSYRETQYF. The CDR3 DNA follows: TGTGCCAGCAGCTCCTACCGGGAGACCCAGTACTTC.

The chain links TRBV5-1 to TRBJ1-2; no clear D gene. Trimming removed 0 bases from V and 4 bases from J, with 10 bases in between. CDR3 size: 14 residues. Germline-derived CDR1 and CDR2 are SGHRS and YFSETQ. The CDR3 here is CASSLAPPLYGYTF. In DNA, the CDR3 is TGCGCCAGCAGCTTGGCCCCCCCACTCTATGGCTACACCTTC.

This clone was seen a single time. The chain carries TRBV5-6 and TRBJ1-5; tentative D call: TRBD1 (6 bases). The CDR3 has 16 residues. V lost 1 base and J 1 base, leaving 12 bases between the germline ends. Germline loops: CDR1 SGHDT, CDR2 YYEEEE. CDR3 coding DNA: TGTGCCAGCAGCTTGAGGGGGGTATTAAGCAATCAGCCCCAGCATTTT. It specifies CASSLRGVLSNQPQHF.

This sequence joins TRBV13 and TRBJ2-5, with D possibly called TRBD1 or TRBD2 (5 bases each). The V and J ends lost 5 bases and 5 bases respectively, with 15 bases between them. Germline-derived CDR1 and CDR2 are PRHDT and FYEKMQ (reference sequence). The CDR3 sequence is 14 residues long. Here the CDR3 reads CASSPGGGSETQYF. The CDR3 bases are TGTGCCAGCAGCCCTGGTGGGGGTTCGGAGACCCAGTACTTC.

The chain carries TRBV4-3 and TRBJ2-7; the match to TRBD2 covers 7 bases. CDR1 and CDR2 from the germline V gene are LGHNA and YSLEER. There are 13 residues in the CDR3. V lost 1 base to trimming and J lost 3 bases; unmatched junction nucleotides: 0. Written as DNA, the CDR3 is TGCGCCAGCAGCCAAGGGACTAGCTACGAGCAGTACTTC. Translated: CASSQGTSYEQYF.

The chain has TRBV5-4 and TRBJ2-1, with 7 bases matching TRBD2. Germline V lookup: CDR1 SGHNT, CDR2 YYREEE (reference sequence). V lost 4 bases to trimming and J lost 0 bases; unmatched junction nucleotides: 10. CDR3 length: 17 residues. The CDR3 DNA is TGTGCCAGCAGCGTGATCTCGGGGAGGGGCTCCTACAATGAGCAGTTCTTC. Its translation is CASSVISGRGSYNEQFF.

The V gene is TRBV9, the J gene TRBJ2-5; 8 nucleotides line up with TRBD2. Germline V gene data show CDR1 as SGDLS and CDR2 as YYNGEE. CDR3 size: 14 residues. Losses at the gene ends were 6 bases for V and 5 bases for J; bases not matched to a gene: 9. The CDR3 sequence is CASNFGGGPETQYF. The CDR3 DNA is TGTGCCAGCAATTTCGGGGGGGGCCCGGAGACCCAGTACTTC.

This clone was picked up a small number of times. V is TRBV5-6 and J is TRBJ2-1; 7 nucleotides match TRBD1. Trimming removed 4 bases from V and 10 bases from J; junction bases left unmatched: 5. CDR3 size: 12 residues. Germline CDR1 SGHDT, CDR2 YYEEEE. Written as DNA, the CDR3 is TGTGCCAGCAGCCCGGGACAGTTAGAGCAGTTCTTC. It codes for CASSPGQLEQFF.

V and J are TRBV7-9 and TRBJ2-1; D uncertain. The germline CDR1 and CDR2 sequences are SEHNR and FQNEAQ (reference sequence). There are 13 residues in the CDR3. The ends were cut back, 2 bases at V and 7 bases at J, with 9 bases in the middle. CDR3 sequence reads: CASSLIAGNEQFF. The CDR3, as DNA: TGTGCCAGCAGCTTAATAGCTGGTAATGAGCAGTTCTTC.